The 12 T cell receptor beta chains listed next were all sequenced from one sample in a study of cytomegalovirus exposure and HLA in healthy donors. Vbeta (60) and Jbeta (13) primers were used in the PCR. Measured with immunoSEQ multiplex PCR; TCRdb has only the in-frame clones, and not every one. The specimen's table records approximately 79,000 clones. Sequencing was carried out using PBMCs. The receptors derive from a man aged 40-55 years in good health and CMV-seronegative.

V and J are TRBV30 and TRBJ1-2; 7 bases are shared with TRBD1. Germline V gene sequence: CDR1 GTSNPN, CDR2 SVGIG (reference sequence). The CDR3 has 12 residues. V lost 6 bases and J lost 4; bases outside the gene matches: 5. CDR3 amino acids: CACQTGVYGYTF. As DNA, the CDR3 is TGTGCCTGTCAAACAGGGGTCTATGGCTACACCTTC. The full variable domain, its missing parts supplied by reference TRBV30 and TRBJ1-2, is SQTIHQWPATLVQPVGSPLSLECTVEGTSNPNLYWYRQAAGRGLQLLFYSVGIGQISSEVPQNLSASRPQDRQFILSSKKLLLSDSGFYLCACQTGVYGYTFGSGTRLTVV.

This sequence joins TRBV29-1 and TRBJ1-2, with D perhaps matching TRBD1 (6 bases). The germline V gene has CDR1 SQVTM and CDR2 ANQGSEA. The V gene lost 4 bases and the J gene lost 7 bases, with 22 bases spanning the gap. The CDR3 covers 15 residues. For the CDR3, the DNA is TGCAGCGTTGGGGGGCTGGACGGTGGAACGGGTGGCTACACCTTC. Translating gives CSVGGLDGGTGGYTF.

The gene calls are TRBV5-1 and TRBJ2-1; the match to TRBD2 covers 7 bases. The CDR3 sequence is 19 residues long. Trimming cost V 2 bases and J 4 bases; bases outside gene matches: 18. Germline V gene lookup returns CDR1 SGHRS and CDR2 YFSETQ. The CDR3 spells CASSFPLPLRGRGYNEQFF. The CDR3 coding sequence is TGCGCCAGCAGCTTTCCCCTCCCCTTGCGCGGGAGAGGGTACAATGAGCAGTTCTTC.

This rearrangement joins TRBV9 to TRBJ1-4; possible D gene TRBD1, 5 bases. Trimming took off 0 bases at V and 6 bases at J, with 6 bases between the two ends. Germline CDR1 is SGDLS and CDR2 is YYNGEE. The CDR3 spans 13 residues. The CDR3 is CASSVARDEKLFF. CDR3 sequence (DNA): TGTGCCAGCAGCGTAGCCAGGGATGAAAAACTGTTTTTT.

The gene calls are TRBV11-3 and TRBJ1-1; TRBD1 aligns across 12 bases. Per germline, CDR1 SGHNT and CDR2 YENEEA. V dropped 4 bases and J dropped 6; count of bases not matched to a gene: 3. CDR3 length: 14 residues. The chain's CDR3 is CASSSGQGAAEAFF. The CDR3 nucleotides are TGTGCCAGCAGCTCGGGACAGGGGGCTGCTGAAGCTTTCTTT.

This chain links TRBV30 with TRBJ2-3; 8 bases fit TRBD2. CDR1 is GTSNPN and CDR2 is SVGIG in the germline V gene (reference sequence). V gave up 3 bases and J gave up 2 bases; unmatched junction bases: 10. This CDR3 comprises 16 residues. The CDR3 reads CAWRGGGGSDTDTQYF. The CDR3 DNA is TGTGCCTGGAGGGGGGGCGGGGGGTCCGACACAGATACGCAGTATTTT. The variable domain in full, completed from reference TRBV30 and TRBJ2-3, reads SQTIHQWPATLVQPVGSPLSLECTVEGTSNPNLYWYRQAAGRGLQLLFYSVGIGQISSEVPQNLSASRPQDRQFILSSKKLLLSDSGFYLCAWRGGGGSDTDTQYFGPGTRLTVL.

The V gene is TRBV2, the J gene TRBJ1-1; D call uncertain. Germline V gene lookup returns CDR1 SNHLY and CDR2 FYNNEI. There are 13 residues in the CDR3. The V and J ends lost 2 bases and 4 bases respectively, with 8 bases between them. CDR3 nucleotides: TGTGCCAGCAGTGAATCCCGTATCACTGAAGCTTTCTTT. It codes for CASSESRITEAFF.

The CDR3 loop is CASRNGAGEVYEQYF. The CDR3 DNA is TGTGCCAGCAGAAATGGGGCGGGAGAAGTCTACGAGCAGTACTTC. The chain carries TRBV6-6 and TRBJ2-7; 7 bases match TRBD2. Germline V lookup: CDR1 MNHNY, CDR2 SVGAGI (reference sequence). J gave up 3 bases and V 6 bases, and 11 bases lay outside the gene matches. CDR3 length equals 15 residues.

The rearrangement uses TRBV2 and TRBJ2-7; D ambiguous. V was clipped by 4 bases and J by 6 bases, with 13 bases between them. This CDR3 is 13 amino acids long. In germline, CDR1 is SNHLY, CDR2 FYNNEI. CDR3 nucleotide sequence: TGTGCCAGCAGTGGAGTCCATCCTACCGAGCAGTACTTC. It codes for CASSGVHPTEQYF. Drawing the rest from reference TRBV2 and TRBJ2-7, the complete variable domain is EPEVTQTPSHQVTQMGQEVILRCVPISNHLYFYWYRQILGQKVEFLVSFYNNEISEKSEIFDDQFSVERPDGSNFTLKIRSTKLEDSAMYFCASSGVHPTEQYFGPGTRLTVT.

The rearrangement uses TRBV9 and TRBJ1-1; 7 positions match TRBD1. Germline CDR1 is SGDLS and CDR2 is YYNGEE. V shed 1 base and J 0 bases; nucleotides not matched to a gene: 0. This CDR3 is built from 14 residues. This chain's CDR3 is CASSVQGVNTEAFF. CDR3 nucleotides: TGTGCCAGCAGCGTACAGGGGGTGAACACTGAAGCTTTCTTT.

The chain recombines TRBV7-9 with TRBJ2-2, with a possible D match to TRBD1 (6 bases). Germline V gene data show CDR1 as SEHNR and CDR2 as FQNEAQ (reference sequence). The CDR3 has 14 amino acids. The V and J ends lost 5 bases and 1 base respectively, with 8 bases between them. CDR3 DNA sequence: TGTGCCAGCAGCCCGACAGGGAACACCGGGGAGCTGTTTTTT. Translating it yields CASSPTGNTGELFF.

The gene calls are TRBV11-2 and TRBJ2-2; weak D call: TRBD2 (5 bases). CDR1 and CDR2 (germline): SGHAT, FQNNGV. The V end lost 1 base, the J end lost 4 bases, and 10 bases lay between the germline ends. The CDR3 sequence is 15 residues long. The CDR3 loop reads CASSLVLGSTGELFF. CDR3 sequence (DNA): TGTGCCAGCAGCTTAGTCCTAGGGAGCACCGGGGAGCTGTTTTTT.